Described below is a single T cell receptor (beta chain) sequence and its context. The clone's antigen remains unknown. No much larger clone exists at a distance of one base, and base qualities are not known. The CDR1 and CDR2 encoded by the germline V gene (reference sequence) are SSHAT and FNYEAQ. V is cut by 1 base and J by 8 bases, and the space between the germline ends is 10 bases. The CDR3 measures 13 amino acids from cysteine to phenylalanine. The kept DNA is CDR3 alone, 39 bases in frame from the first base. This sample is part of a study of T cells after yellow fever vaccination (dated by TCRdb to the late 2010s). General notes on the study: The SMART-Seq v4 Ultra Low Input RNA kit was used to prepare libraries from fractions with low cell numbers. To follow T-cell clones before and after primary and booster YFV17D yellow fever vaccination, bulk TCR alpha and beta repertoires were sequenced over time. Two healthy male donors, one aged 18 to 30 and one aged 30 to 39 years, made up the cohort. Blood was drawn at multiple timepoints before and after primary and secondary immunization, with bulk PBMC replicates and cell subsets isolated.

The research as a whole found: A small share of clonotypes occurred in both CD4 and CD8 compartments, likely arising from convergent recombination. Computational filtering was needed because FACS-sorted repertoires could contain abundant contaminating clonotypes from the bulk population. The secondary T-cell response was found to be weaker but faster than the primary response, with a peak reached on day 5 rather than on day 15. Only two donors were included in the study, so the extent to which the findings can be generalized is limited. Most clones expanded after primary vaccination were re-detected after the booster (96% of CD4 and more than 70% of CD8), suggesting broad memory maintenance.

The treatment or condition label corresponds to: live attenuated yellow fever vaccine strain. PBMCs were isolated from peripheral blood using a standard Ficoll-Paque protocol. CD4 and CD8 T-cell fractions were isolated with Dynabeads CD4 and CD8 positive selection kits. TriZol was used to extract RNA from bulk PBMCs, from CD4 and CD8 fractions, and from dextramer-positive and dextramer-negative fractions. Synthesis of TCR cDNA relied on 5'RACE template switching, a step that introduced a universal primer site along with unique molecular identifiers. cDNA synthesis was primed from both the TCR alpha and TCR beta constant segments. Libraries were amplified in two PCR steps, with sample barcodes and sequencing adapters added in the second step. Sequencing of libraries was performed on Illumina HiSeq 2500 (2x100 bp) or NovaSeq (2x150 bp). The authors' analysis ran thus. MIGEC was used to demultiplex reads and collapse the reads into UMI consensus sequences, and MiXCR was used for V(D)J alignment. Vaccine-responding clonotypes were identified with edgeR using replicate PBMC samples, with FDR below 0.01 and a log2 fold change above 5 up to day 15 being required. Each bulk clonotype received a CD4 or CD8 identity based on whether the sequenced CD4 or CD8 repertoire contained that clonotype at higher abundance. The public reads were quality trimmed at Q25 with fastp and then assembled into clones with MiXCR by TCRdb, keeping productive beta chains. Identical CDR3 proteins give one entry, which carries the most common genes and DNA. V and J calls and clone size were set by TCRdb, not the authors. Present in this sample are about 180,000 distinct CDR3 sequences, approximately 6.2% of which were seen just once. The top ten constitute roughly 3% of the sample.

This TCR was sampled from a man younger than 35 who received the YFV17D yellow fever vaccine. This chain is built from TRBV7-7 and TRBJ2-3; no D gene call is confident. This sample comprised CD4+ T cells sorted from PBMCs, obtained on the day of the first yellow fever vaccination. This receptor carries the CDR3 CASSLGARSTQYF. The base sequence is TGTGCCAGCAGCTTAGGCGCGCGTTCTACGCAGTATTTT.